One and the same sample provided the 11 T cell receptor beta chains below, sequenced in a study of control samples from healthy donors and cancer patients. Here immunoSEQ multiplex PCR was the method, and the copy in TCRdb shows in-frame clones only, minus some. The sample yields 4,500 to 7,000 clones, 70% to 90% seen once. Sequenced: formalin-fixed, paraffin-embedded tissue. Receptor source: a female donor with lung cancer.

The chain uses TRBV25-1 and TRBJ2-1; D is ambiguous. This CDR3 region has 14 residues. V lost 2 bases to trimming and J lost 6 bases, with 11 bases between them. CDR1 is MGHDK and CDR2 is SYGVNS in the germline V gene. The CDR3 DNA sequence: TGTGCCAGCAGTGAAAATAGTCCCCCCAATGAGCAGTTCTTC. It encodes CASSENSPPNEQFF.

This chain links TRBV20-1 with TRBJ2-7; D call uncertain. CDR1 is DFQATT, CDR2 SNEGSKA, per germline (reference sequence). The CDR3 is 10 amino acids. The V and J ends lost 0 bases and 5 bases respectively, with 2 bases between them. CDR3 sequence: CSARDNEQYF. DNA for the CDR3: TGCAGTGCTAGAGATAACGAGCAGTACTTC.

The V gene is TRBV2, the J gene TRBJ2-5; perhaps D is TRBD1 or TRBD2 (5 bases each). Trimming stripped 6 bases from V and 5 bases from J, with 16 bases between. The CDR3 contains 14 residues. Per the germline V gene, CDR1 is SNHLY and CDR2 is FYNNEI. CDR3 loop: CASRFTRGRETQYF. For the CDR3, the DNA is TGTGCCAGCAGATTCACGAGGGGTAGGGAGACCCAGTACTTC.

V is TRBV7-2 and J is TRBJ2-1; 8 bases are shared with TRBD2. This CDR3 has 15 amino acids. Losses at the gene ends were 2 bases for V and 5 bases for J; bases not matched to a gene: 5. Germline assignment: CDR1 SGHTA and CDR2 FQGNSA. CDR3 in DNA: TGTGCCAGCAGCTTATTTACTAGCGGTCACAATGAGCAGTTCTTC. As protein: CASSLFTSGHNEQFF.

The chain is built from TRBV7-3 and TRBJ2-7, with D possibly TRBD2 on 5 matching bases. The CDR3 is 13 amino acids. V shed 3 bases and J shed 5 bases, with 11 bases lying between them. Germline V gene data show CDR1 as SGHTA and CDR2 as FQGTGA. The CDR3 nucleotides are TGTGCCAGCAGCTTGGGGAGTATCGACGAGCAGTACTTC. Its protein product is CASSLGSIDEQYF.

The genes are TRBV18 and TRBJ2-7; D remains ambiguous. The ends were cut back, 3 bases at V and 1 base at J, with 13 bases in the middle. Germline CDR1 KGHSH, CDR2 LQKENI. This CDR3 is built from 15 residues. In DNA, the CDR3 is TGTGCCAGCTCACCGCTTGCGGTCCAATCCTACGAGCAGTACTTC. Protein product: CASSPLAVQSYEQYF. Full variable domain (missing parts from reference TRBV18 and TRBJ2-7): NAGVMQNPRHLVRRRGQEARLRCSPMKGHSHVYWYRQLPEEGLKFMVYLQKENIIDESGMPKERFSAEFPKEGPSILRIQQVVRGDSAAYFCASSPLAVQSYEQYFGPGTRLTVT.

The CDR3 loop reads CATSESGAKEKLFF. Here the CDR3 DNA reads TGTGCCACCAGCGAATCAGGGGCGAAGGAAAAACTGTTTTTT. The chain recombines TRBV15 with TRBJ1-4; D perhaps matches TRBD1 (6 bases). The germline CDR1 and CDR2 sequences are LNHNV and YYDKDF (reference sequence). The CDR3 covers 14 residues. V was clipped by 5 bases and J by 8 bases, with 15 bases between them.

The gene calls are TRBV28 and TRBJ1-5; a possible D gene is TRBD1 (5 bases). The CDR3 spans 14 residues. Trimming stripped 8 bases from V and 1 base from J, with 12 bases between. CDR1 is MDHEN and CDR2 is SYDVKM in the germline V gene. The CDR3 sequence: CASEGPRSNQPQHF. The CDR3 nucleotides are TGTGCCAGCGAGGGGCCGAGGAGCAATCAGCCCCAGCATTTT.

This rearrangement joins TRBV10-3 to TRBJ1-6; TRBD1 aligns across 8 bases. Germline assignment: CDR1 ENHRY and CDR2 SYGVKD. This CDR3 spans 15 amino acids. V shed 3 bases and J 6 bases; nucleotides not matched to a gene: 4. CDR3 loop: CAISDGTGGNSPLHF. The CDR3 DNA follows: TGTGCCATCAGTGACGGAACAGGGGGTAATTCACCCCTCCACTTT.

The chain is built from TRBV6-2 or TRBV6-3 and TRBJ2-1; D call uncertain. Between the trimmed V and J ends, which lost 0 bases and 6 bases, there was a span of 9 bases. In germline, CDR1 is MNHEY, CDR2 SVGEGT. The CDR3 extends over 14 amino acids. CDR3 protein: CASSYSGLANEQFF. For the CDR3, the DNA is TGTGCCAGCAGTTACTCGGGGTTAGCCAATGAGCAGTTCTTC.

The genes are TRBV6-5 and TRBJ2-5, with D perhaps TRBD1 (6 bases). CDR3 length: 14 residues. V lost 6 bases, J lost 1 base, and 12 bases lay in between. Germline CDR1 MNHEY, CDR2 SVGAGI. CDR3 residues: CASRRRTAQETQYF. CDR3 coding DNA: TGTGCCAGCAGGAGGAGGACAGCCCAAGAGACCCAGTACTTC.